The 18 T cell receptor beta chains below all came from one sample that was sequenced in a study of cytomegalovirus exposure and HLA in healthy donors. PCR used 60 Vbeta primers and 13 Jbeta primers. Clones were sequenced by immunoSEQ multiplex PCR, and TCRdb holds only the in-frame ones, with some missing. The ten most abundant clones cover 6.8% of a sample with some 120,000 clones. Sequencing was done on a sample of PBMCs. The receptors derive from a man in his forties in good health and CMV-seropositive.

This rearrangement joins TRBV7-8 to TRBJ2-1, with 10 bases fitting TRBD2. CDR3 length: 13 residues. Germline loops: CDR1 SGHVS, CDR2 FQNEAQ. The ends lost 0 bases at V and 15 bases at J; junction bases unmatched: 5. In DNA, the CDR3 is TGTGCCAGCAGCTTAGCGACACTAGCGGGGTTGTTCTTC. Its protein product is CASSLATLAGLFF.

The CDR3 DNA reads TGCGCCAGCAGCCAGCCCGCGGGACAGGGAATCTACGAGCAGTACTTC. As protein: CASSQPAGQGIYEQYF. The chain employs TRBV4-1 and TRBJ2-7; 9 bases fit TRBD1. There are 16 residues in the CDR3. Germline CDR1 is MGHRA and CDR2 is YSYEKL. The ends lost 3 bases at V and 3 bases at J; junction bases unmatched: 9.

The chain links TRBV18 to TRBJ1-1; TRBD1 agrees at 9 bases. Germline trimming cut 3 bases from V and 7 bases from J; bases unmatched to any gene: 6. The germline V gene encodes CDR1 KGHSH and CDR2 LQKENI. The CDR3 has 14 amino acids. The CDR3 bases are TGTGCCAGCTCACCCGACGGGACAGGGCTTGAAGCTTTCTTT. Protein sequence: CASSPDGTGLEAFF.

This chain links TRBV10-3 with TRBJ1-1; D is unresolved. The germline gives CDR1 ENHRY, CDR2 SYGVKD. V was shortened by 3 bases and J by 9 bases, with 11 bases between the two germline ends. CDR3 length: 12 residues. CDR3 coding DNA: TGTGCCATCAGTGATCATGGTCCTAAAGCTTTCTTT. Translation gives CAISDHGPKAFF.

This chain uses TRBV7-2 with TRBJ1-2; tentatively, D is TRBD1 (6 bases). Trimming removed 4 bases from V and 8 bases from J, with 23 bases in between. The length of the CDR3 is 16 residues. Germline V gene sequence: CDR1 SGHTA, CDR2 FQGNSA. This CDR3 reads CASSSWATGSSLGYTF. CDR3 coding DNA: TGTGCCAGCAGCTCATGGGCGACAGGAAGCTCCTTAGGCTACACCTTC.

This chain connects TRBV7-9 to TRBJ1-1; TRBD1 is a possible D gene (6 bases). Trimming cost V 5 bases and J 10 bases, with 20 bases left between them. Germline loops: CDR1 SEHNR, CDR2 FQNEAQ (reference sequence). This CDR3 spans 14 amino acids. DNA for the CDR3: TGTGCCAGCAGCGTAAAGGGGGTGCCCATGAGAGCTTTCTTT. Translated: CASSVKGVPMRAFF.

The rearrangement joins TRBV7-8 to TRBJ2-5; no clear D. The J call may be wrong; the DNA end is better matched by TRBJ2-7. From germline, CDR1 is SGHVS and CDR2 FQNEAQ. This CDR3 comprises 14 residues. CDR3 sequence: CASSLGHSLYEQYF. In nucleotides, the CDR3 is TGTGCCAGCAGCTTAGGGCACAGCCTGTACGAGCAGTACTTC.

The gene calls are TRBV11-2 and TRBJ2-1, with D unclear. Germline V gene sequence: CDR1 SGHAT, CDR2 FQNNGV. The V and J ends lost 1 base and 8 bases respectively, with 12 bases between them. This CDR3 has 14 residues. The CDR3 spells CASSLAPGLDEQFF. The CDR3 DNA follows: TGTGCCAGCAGCTTAGCCCCCGGGTTGGATGAGCAGTTCTTC.

This chain links TRBV4-1 with TRBJ1-2; tentatively, D is TRBD1 (5 bases). The V gene lost 1 base and the J gene lost 5 bases, with 8 bases spanning the gap. From germline, CDR1 is MGHRA and CDR2 YSYEKL. The CDR3 is 13 amino acids. CDR3 nucleotides: TGCGCCAGCAGCCAAGGGGGGGGGTATGGCTACACCTTC. Translating gives CASSQGGGYGYTF.

The chain joins TRBV9 to TRBJ2-1; 11 bases agree with TRBD2. V was pared by 3 bases and J by 7 bases, with 12 bases of the junction left unmatched. There are 17 residues in the CDR3. In germline, CDR1 is SGDLS, CDR2 YYNGEE. Written as DNA, the CDR3 is TGTGCCAGCAGCGCTACCTTACTAGCGGGAGTGGGAAATGAGCAGTTCTTC. Amino acids: CASSATLLAGVGNEQFF. Drawing the rest from reference TRBV9 and TRBJ2-1, the complete variable domain is DSGVTQTPKHLITATGQRVTLRCSPRSGDLSVYWYQQSLDQGLQFLIQYYNGEERAKGNILERFSAQQFPDLHSELNLSSLELGDSALYFCASSATLLAGVGNEQFFGPGTRLTVL.

This rearrangement joins TRBV7-6 to TRBJ1-1; 9 bases agree with TRBD1. The CDR3 runs to 15 residues. Trimming took 4 bases from V and 5 from J; bases not matched to a gene: 8. Looked up from germline, CDR1 is SGHVS and CDR2 is FNYEAQ. CDR3 in amino acids: CASSSVTGGRTEAFF. CDR3 coding DNA: TGTGCCAGCAGCTCGGTGACAGGGGGTCGAACTGAAGCTTTCTTT.

J is TRBJ1-2 and V is TRBV6-6; 10 nucleotides match TRBD1. Germline CDR1 and CDR2: MNHNY and SVGAGI (reference sequence). V lost 2 bases, J lost 7 bases, and 7 bases stayed unmatched. The CDR3 loop spans 15 amino acids. CDR3 bases: TGTGCCAGCAGTTACCTGGGTGGGGACAGGGGTGGCTACACCTTC. Translation: CASSYLGGDRGGYTF.

CDR3 nucleotide sequence: TGTGCCAGCAGTCCGCGACAGGGGGGGAACACTGAAGCTTTCTTT. Its translation is CASSPRQGGNTEAFF. The rearrangement uses TRBV28 and TRBJ1-1, with 9 bases identical to TRBD1. Germline-derived CDR1 and CDR2 are MDHEN and SYDVKM. The CDR3 sequence is 15 residues long. V was clipped by 5 bases and J by 1 base; unmatched bases: 5. The full variable domain, with the rest looked up from reference TRBV28 and TRBJ1-1, is DVKVTQSSRYLVKRTGEKVFLECVQDMDHENMFWYRQDPGLGLRLIYFSYDVKMKEKGDIPEGYSVSREKKERFSLILESASTNQTSMYLCASSPRQGGNTEAFFGQGTRLTVV.

A note on this clone: The junction and the germline gene differ at one end; a read error may be behind it. The chain joins TRBV19 to TRBJ2-2; no firm D call. The CDR3 loop spans 13 amino acids. Per the germline V gene, CDR1 is LNHDA and CDR2 is SQIVND (reference sequence). CDR3 region: CASSSGNIGELFF. The CDR3 DNA reads TGTGCCAGTAGTTCTGGCAACATCGGGGAGCTGTTTTTT.

The CDR3 DNA reads TGTGCCACCAGCAGAGGCGGAACTAATGAAAAACTGTTTTTT. Protein: CATSRGGTNEKLFF. This chain joins TRBV15 and TRBJ1-4; D gene uncertain. CDR1 LNHNV and CDR2 YYDKDF come from the germline V gene (reference sequence). The CDR3 runs 14 residues. V lost 1 base to trimming and J lost 1 base, with 4 bases between them.

The J gene is TRBJ2-6, the V gene TRBV5-1; D gene uncertain. Germline CDR1 is SGHRS and CDR2 is YFSETQ. The ends were cut back, 0 bases at V and 0 bases at J, with 7 bases in the middle. This CDR3 contains 16 residues. DNA of the CDR3: TGCGCCAGCAGCTTGGGCAGTCTCTCTGGGGCCAACGTCCTGACTTTC. Translated, it gives CASSLGSLSGANVLTF.

The J gene is TRBJ2-7, the V gene TRBV9, with D maybe TRBD2 (5 bases). CDR3 length: 14 amino acids. V lost 7 bases, J lost 1 base, and 15 bases lay in between. CDR1 SGDLS and CDR2 YYNGEE come from the germline V gene. CDR3 nucleotide sequence: TGTGCCAGCGGCCGGGCAGCGGTATCCTACGAGCAGTACTTC. It translates to CASGRAAVSYEQYF.

The rearrangement links TRBV5-6 to TRBJ2-7, with 8 bases lining up with TRBD2. This CDR3 has 18 residues. V trimming: 0 bases; J trimming: 7 bases; junction bases outside the gene matches: 18. Germline V lookup: CDR1 SGHDT, CDR2 YYEEEE. The DNA of the CDR3 is TGTGCCAGCAGCTTGGGTTTCGACGCGGGAGGCGCCGGGAGGGAGCAGTACTTC. It is translated as CASSLGFDAGGAGREQYF.